This entry features one T cell receptor beta chain sequence. The antigen it binds to is not known. No base quality information exists; no much larger clone differs at one position. This specimen's time point label, interpreted: after neoadjuvant nivolumab, at surgical resection. Patients were newly diagnosed with stage II-IVA oral cavity squamous cell carcinoma and had received no prior systemic or radiation treatment. Everyone in the cohort had locally advanced, HPV-negative oral cavity squamous cell carcinoma. Peripheral blood mononuclear cells were analyzed directly and were not maintained or expanded in culture. Samples were obtained from a longitudinal correlative study of a single-arm phase II trial of neoadjuvant nivolumab in oral cavity squamous cell carcinoma. Subject-matched pre- and post-treatment PBMCs and tumors from three responders and three non-responders underwent genomic DNA-based TCRbeta sequencing. Peripheral blood mononuclear cells were drawn once before nivolumab treatment and a second time after treatment, when surgery took place. The Maxwell RSC DNA from Cells kit was used to extract genomic DNA from PBMCs.

For deep sequencing, PBMC libraries mostly used roughly 470 ng of input genomic DNA, with six replicates for each sample. TCRbeta libraries were prepared with the immunoSEQ hsTCRbeta kit according to the manufacturer's instructions. An Illumina NovaSeq 6000 S4 flow cell was used to sequence the final libraries, which had first been combined to 3 nM. On the study's bioinformatics: Raw data preprocessing and quality control were performed with the immunoSEQ Analyzer. The analysis was restricted to productive rearrangements, with each unique CDR3 amino acid sequence defining a clonotype. Repertoire clonality was estimated as the Gini-Simpson index, which was computed with the R package tcR. Gini indices were compared with Student's t test, and associations with tumor size change were assessed by Pearson correlation. TCRdb re-hosts the immuneACCESS table, in-frame sequences only. Its copies lack some clones; in the studies checked, an unresolved V gene accounts for under half of them, and the cause for the rest is not known. The DNA was the basis for D and trimming; V, J and clone size are from that table. Recorded for this sample are more than 25,000 clones; more than 65% of them occurred a single time. The top ten clonotypes cover 3% to 4% of the sample.

This entry belongs to a study of neoadjuvant anti-PD-1 for oral cavity cancer (TCRdb year 2021). Broadly, across the study: Before undergoing curative-intent surgical resection, most patients got three to four biweekly nivolumab doses at 3 mg/kg. For patients who did not progress, a fourth nivolumab dose was given around day 43, followed by definitive surgical resection on days 50-56. Under RECIST 1.1, a patient counted as a responder if showing complete response, partial response or stable disease, and as a non-responder if showing progression. The parent correlative cohort had about a dozen patients and a response rate of about 31%. Broader findings and caveats from the paper: After neoadjuvant nivolumab, T cell clonality (Gini index) in PBMCs was significantly higher in non-responders than in responders. Higher pretreatment blood Treg/Th17 ratios correlated with both higher pretreatment blood TCRbeta clonality and lower post-treatment tumor TCRbeta clonality. The TCR analyses had only three patients in each response group, and the authors called for validation in larger cohorts.

Source: PBMCs, taken after nivolumab (anti-PD-1) treatment. The sequence came from a person aged 40 to 85 with oral cavity squamous cell carcinoma.

The CDR3 is CASSRTGAAGGYTF. The nucleotides are TGTGCCAGCAGTCGGACAGGGGCCGCGGGGGGCTACACCTTC. The chain employs TRBV6-1 and TRBJ1-2; TRBD1 lines up with 9 middle nucleotides. Reading the germline V gene gives CDR1 MNHNS and CDR2 SASEGT. Counted from cysteine to phenylalanine, this CDR3 has 14 amino acids. Left in the record is the CDR3 DNA by itself, 42 bases read in frame from the first base. Germline trimming amounts to 5 bases on V and 8 bases on J, with 9 as the count of junction bases outside the gene matches.